Following are 24 T cell receptor beta chains from one sample sequenced in a study of cytomegalovirus exposure and HLA in healthy donors. PCR amplification relied on 60 Vbeta primers (plus 13 Jbeta primers). Sequencing was performed with immunoSEQ multiplex PCR; in TCRdb, only in-frame clones are kept and a portion is missing. The sample has some 56,000 clones; 80% are singletons. The sequencing input was PBMCs. All receptors derive from a middle-aged woman in good health and CMV-seronegative.

This chain uses TRBV18 with TRBJ2-1, with a weak D call TRBD2 (5 bases). V was trimmed by 5 bases and J by 0 bases, leaving 14 bases between them. The CDR3 spans 16 residues. Germline values: CDR1 KGHSH, CDR2 LQKENI. The chain's CDR3 is CASSSEAFSSYNEQFF. For the CDR3, the DNA is TGTGCCAGCTCATCGGAGGCTTTTAGCTCCTACAATGAGCAGTTCTTC. Full variable domain (outside the CDR3, taken from reference TRBV18 and TRBJ2-1): NAGVMQNPRHLVRRRGQEARLRCSPMKGHSHVYWYRQLPEEGLKFMVYLQKENIIDESGMPKERFSAEFPKEGPSILRIQQVVRGDSAAYFCASSSEAFSSYNEQFFGPGTRLTVL.

The rearrangement links TRBV15 to TRBJ1-4; the D is unclear. The CDR3 contains 13 residues. Germline CDR1 and CDR2: LNHNV and YYDKDF (reference sequence). Trimming took off 6 bases at V and 3 bases at J, with 8 bases between the two ends. CDR3 in DNA: TGTGCCACCAGTTTGGCCCCTAATGAAAAACTGTTTTTT. It encodes CATSLAPNEKLFF.

CDR3 coding DNA: TGTGCCAGCAGCTCCTTGACTAGCGGGAGCTACGAGCAGTACTTC. Translating it yields CASSSLTSGSYEQYF. The J gene is TRBJ2-7, the V gene TRBV7-8; 12 bases are a match to TRBD2. The ends lost 4 bases at V and 3 bases at J; junction bases unmatched: 4. The CDR3 extends over 15 amino acids. The germline CDR1 and CDR2 sequences are SGHVS and FQNEAQ.

The genes are TRBV28 and TRBJ1-2; TRBD1 aligns across 12 bases. Germline V CDR1 and CDR2: MDHEN, SYDVKM. The CDR3 has 15 amino acids. Germline trimming cut 2 bases from V and 8 bases from J; bases unmatched to any gene: 6. CDR3 loop: CASSLGGQGAPGYTF. Here the CDR3 DNA reads TGTGCCAGCAGTTTAGGGGGACAGGGGGCGCCCGGCTACACCTTC.

The V gene is TRBV2, the J gene TRBJ1-5; D might be TRBD1 (5 bases). Trimming took off 8 bases at V and 1 base at J, with 12 bases between the two ends. In germline, CDR1 is SNHLY, CDR2 FYNNEI. CDR3 length equals 14 residues. The DNA of the CDR3 is TGTGCCAGCGGCAGGGAGGCGAGCAATCAGCCCCAGCATTTT. This gives the protein CASGREASNQPQHF.

The chain uses TRBV6-4 and TRBJ1-1; possibly TRBD1 for D (6 bases). Germline V lookup: CDR1 MRHNA, CDR2 SNTAGT. V was trimmed by 2 bases and J by 0 bases, leaving 25 bases between them. The CDR3 extends over 20 amino acids. The CDR3: CASSDTRDIGPQGMNTEAFF. The CDR3 nucleotides read TGTGCCAGCAGTGACACTCGGGACATTGGGCCCCAAGGCATGAACACTGAAGCTTTCTTT.

The rearrangement links TRBV5-1 to TRBJ2-3, with 10 bases aligning to TRBD2. With 4 bases clipped from V and 4 bases from J, the junction kept 6 bases outside the gene matches. The V gene's germline CDR1 is SGHRS and CDR2 YFSETQ. CDR3 size: 15 residues. The CDR3 nucleotides read TGCGCCAGCAGCAGTAGTCTAGCGGGAGCAGATACGCAGTATTTT. Translating gives CASSSSLAGADTQYF. The full variable domain, rest sourced from reference TRBV5-1 and TRBJ2-3, is KAGVTQTPRYLIKTRGQQVTLSCSPISGHRSVSWYQQTPGQGLQFLFEYFSETQRNKGNFPGRFSGRQFSNSRSEMNVSTLELGDSALYLCASSSSLAGADTQYFGPGTRLTVL.

The V call is TRBV6-4, the J call TRBJ2-7, with 10 bases matching TRBD2. This CDR3 comprises 17 residues. Germline V lookup: CDR1 MRHNA, CDR2 SNTAGT. V lost 7 bases and J lost 0; bases outside the gene matches: 12. The CDR3: CASNVRPSGSYSYEQYF. The CDR3 DNA follows: TGTGCCAGCAACGTACGTCCTAGCGGGAGTTACTCCTACGAGCAGTACTTC.

The chain is built from TRBV6-5 and TRBJ2-7; 8 bases agree with TRBD2. V lost 2 bases and J lost 3; bases outside the gene matches: 3. The germline gives CDR1 MNHEY, CDR2 SVGAGI. This CDR3 is built from 14 residues. The CDR3: CASSYGREDYEQYF. The CDR3 DNA reads as TGTGCCAGCAGTTACGGGCGGGAGGACTACGAGCAGTACTTC.

V gene TRBV7-6 combines with J gene TRBJ1-2; tentative D call: TRBD1 (6 bases). CDR3 length: 15 residues. In germline, CDR1 is SGHVS, CDR2 FNYEAQ. Trimming removed 5 bases at V and 4 bases at J, with 17 bases between. The CDR3 spells CASSPGTTSVYGYTF. The CDR3 DNA sequence: TGTGCCAGCAGCCCAGGGACAACTAGCGTCTATGGCTACACCTTC.

The V gene is TRBV11-3, the J gene TRBJ2-1, with TRBD2 matching 11 bases. Germline CDR1 reads SGHNT; CDR2 reads YENEEA. There are 17 residues in the CDR3. J lost 7 bases, V lost 3 bases, and 11 bases had no gene match. The DNA for the CDR3 is TGTGCCAGCAGCTTTAGAAGTACTAGCGGGAGTACGAATGAGCAGTTCTTC. It translates to CASSFRSTSGSTNEQFF.

V gene TRBV29-1 combines with J gene TRBJ1-4, with TRBD1 as a possible D gene (5 bases). The CDR3 length is 12 residues. Germline-derived CDR1 and CDR2 are SQVTM and ANQGSEA. The V and J ends lost 7 bases and 3 bases respectively, with 9 bases between them. The CDR3 region is CSGLGANEKLFF. DNA for the CDR3: TGCAGCGGGCTAGGGGCTAATGAAAAACTGTTTTTT.

The rearrangement uses TRBV6-5 and TRBJ1-2; 9 bases align to TRBD1. The CDR3 covers 12 residues. Trimming cost V 7 bases and J 9 bases; bases outside gene matches: 6. The germline V gene has CDR1 MNHEY and CDR2 SVGAGI. As DNA, the CDR3 is TGTGCCAGCATTAAGACAGGGGGAAGCTACACCTTC. This codes for CASIKTGGSYTF.

The rearrangement joins TRBV4-3 to TRBJ2-6, with TRBD1 matching over 10 bases. Trimming cost V 1 base and J 0 bases; bases outside gene matches: 3. Germline V gene sequence: CDR1 LGHNA, CDR2 YSLEER. The CDR3 sequence is 18 residues long. The CDR3 nucleotides read TGCGCCAGCAGCCAAGCTGGGACAGGGGTCTCTGGGGCCAACGTCCTGACTTTC. It translates to CASSQAGTGVSGANVLTF.

The chain uses TRBV4-1 and TRBJ2-6, with no clear D. This CDR3 region has 16 residues. Trimming removed 0 bases from V and 0 bases from J, with 6 bases in between. Germline CDR1 and CDR2: MGHRA and YSYEKL. In DNA form, the CDR3 reads TGCGCCAGCAGCCAAGATTTCTTCTCTGGGGCCAACGTCCTGACTTTC. Its translation: CASSQDFFSGANVLTF.

This sequence joins TRBV5-4 and TRBJ2-3; TRBD2 matches 10 bases. Trimming cost V 4 bases and J 5 bases; bases outside gene matches: 10. Germline lookup yields CDR1 SGHNT and CDR2 YYREEE (reference sequence). The CDR3 has 16 residues. The CDR3 here is CASSALGLAVEDTQYF. The CDR3 nucleotides read TGTGCCAGCAGCGCCCTCGGACTAGCGGTGGAAGATACGCAGTATTTT. The whole variable domain, filled in from reference TRBV5-4 and TRBJ2-3, reads ETGVTQSPTHLIKTRGQQVTLRCSSQSGHNTVSWYQQALGQGPQFIFQYYREEENGRGNFPPRFSGLQFPNYSSELNVNALELDDSALYLCASSALGLAVEDTQYFGPGTRLTVL.

The chain recombines TRBV30 with TRBJ1-5; 7 positions agree with TRBD1. CDR1 GTSNPN and CDR2 SVGIG come from the germline V gene (reference sequence). Losses at the gene ends were 2 bases for V and 3 bases for J; bases not matched to a gene: 7. The CDR3 extends over 15 amino acids. CDR3 amino acids: CAWSPGQANNQPQHF. The CDR3 bases are TGTGCCTGGAGTCCCGGACAGGCTAACAATCAGCCCCAGCATTTT.

V gene TRBV27 combines with J gene TRBJ2-3; D gene uncertain. Trimming shortened V by 3 bases and J by 4 bases, and 8 bases separated the two germline ends. CDR3 length: 13 residues. Germline assignment: CDR1 MNHEY and CDR2 SMNVEV (reference sequence). CDR3 protein: CASSLMAPDTQYF. The CDR3 DNA reads as TGTGCCAGCAGTTTGATGGCCCCAGATACGCAGTATTTT.

The chain couples TRBV27 to TRBJ1-1; a possible D gene is TRBD1 (5 bases). Trimming shortened V by 3 bases and J by 2 bases, and 10 bases separated the two germline ends. CDR3 length equals 14 residues. Germline V gene sequence: CDR1 MNHEY, CDR2 SMNVEV (reference sequence). Here the CDR3 reads CASSFIGGNTEAFF. In nucleotides, the CDR3 is TGTGCCAGCAGTTTCATCGGGGGTAACACTGAAGCTTTCTTT.

The DNA for the CDR3 is TGTGCCAGCAGCATAGGGAACCGGGACTCTGCCTCCGAGCAGTACTTC. This gives the protein CASSIGNRDSASEQYF. The rearrangement uses TRBV7-9 and TRBJ2-7; TRBD2 might be the D (6 bases). CDR1 SEHNR and CDR2 FQNEAQ come from the germline V gene (reference sequence). The CDR3 has 16 amino acids. With 5 bases removed from V and 6 bases from J, the gap between germline ends came to 23 bases.

This sequence joins TRBV6-1 and TRBJ1-1, with 12 bases lining up with TRBD1. The CDR3 sequence is 18 residues long. Germline loops: CDR1 MNHNS, CDR2 SASEGT. The junction had 9 bases not matched to a gene; V was cut back by 4 bases and J by 0 bases. The CDR3 here is CASSAGTGGGGMNTEAFF. CDR3 nucleotide sequence: TGTGCCAGCAGTGCTGGGACAGGGGGCGGCGGTATGAACACTGAAGCTTTCTTT.

The gene calls are TRBV5-1 and TRBJ2-2; D not resolved. The CDR3 contains 13 residues. Trimming cost V 0 bases and J 6 bases, with 6 bases left between them. Looked up from germline, CDR1 is SGHRS and CDR2 is YFSETQ. The CDR3 reads CASSLDLAGELFF. CDR3 nucleotides: TGCGCCAGCAGCTTGGATCTAGCCGGGGAGCTGTTTTTT.

The gene calls are TRBV13 and TRBJ2-1; D perhaps matches TRBD2 (5 bases). Per the germline V gene, CDR1 is PRHDT and CDR2 is FYEKMQ (reference sequence). CDR3 length equals 15 residues. Trimming shortened V by 3 bases and J by 0 bases, and 9 bases separated the two germline ends. CDR3 amino acids: CASSFGLSSYNEQFF. Here the CDR3 DNA reads TGTGCCAGCAGCTTCGGACTGAGCTCCTACAATGAGCAGTTCTTC.

The gene calls are TRBV9 and TRBJ2-1; 8 nucleotides line up with TRBD2. This CDR3 contains 18 residues. Germline trimming cut 0 bases from V and 0 bases from J; bases unmatched to any gene: 8. Germline V gives CDR1 SGDLS, CDR2 YYNGEE. CDR3 residues: CASSVAFGGGSSYNEQFF. DNA of the CDR3: TGTGCCAGCAGCGTAGCTTTCGGGGGGGGAAGCTCCTACAATGAGCAGTTCTTC.